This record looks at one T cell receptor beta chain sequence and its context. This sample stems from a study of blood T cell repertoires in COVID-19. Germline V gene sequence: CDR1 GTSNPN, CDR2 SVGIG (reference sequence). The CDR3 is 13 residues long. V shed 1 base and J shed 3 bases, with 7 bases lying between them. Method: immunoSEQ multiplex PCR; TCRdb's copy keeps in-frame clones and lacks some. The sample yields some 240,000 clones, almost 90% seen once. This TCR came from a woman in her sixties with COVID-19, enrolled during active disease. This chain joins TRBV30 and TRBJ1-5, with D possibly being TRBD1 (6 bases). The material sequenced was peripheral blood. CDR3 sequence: CAWSGDTNQPQHF. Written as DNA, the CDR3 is TGTGCCTGGAGTGGGGACACCAATCAGCCCCAGCATTTT.